This TCR beta chain was found in a study of Ad26.COV2.S vaccination and SARS-CoV-2 variants. Study at large: Each vaccinee took Ad26.COV2.S intramuscularly, once or twice 56 days apart.

The CDR3 contains 15 residues. The V end was cut by 3 bases, the J end by 9 bases, with 20 bases between. Per the germline V gene, CDR1 is GTSNPN and CDR2 is SVGIG (reference sequence). As concerns this clone: What it binds is unknown.

Documented treatment: 15 to 20 received Ad26.COV2.S at low or high dose, single or two shots; about 5 received placebo; per-sample allocation not given. The study sampled participants on day 63 after the first vaccine or placebo injection. Findings of the study overall: The analyses of TCR breadth and depth may have understated the size of total T cell responses.

The repertoire was sequenced with immunoSEQ multiplex PCR; TCRdb's copy has only in-frame clones and lacks some. The sample includes about 350,000 clones, roughly 85% seen only once; the top ten take less than 4%. Sample: peripheral blood, taken in a trial of Ad26.COV2.S vaccine versus placebo. The rearrangement joins TRBV30 to TRBJ1-4; TRBD1 is a possible D gene (5 bases). This clonotype was sampled from a person between 18 and 59 years old who received the Ad26.COV2.S COVID-19 vaccine or a placebo. CDR3: CAWSHGAGLSQKLFF. The DNA for the CDR3 is TGTGCCTGGAGCCACGGGGCGGGGTTGAGTCAAAAACTGTTTTTT.